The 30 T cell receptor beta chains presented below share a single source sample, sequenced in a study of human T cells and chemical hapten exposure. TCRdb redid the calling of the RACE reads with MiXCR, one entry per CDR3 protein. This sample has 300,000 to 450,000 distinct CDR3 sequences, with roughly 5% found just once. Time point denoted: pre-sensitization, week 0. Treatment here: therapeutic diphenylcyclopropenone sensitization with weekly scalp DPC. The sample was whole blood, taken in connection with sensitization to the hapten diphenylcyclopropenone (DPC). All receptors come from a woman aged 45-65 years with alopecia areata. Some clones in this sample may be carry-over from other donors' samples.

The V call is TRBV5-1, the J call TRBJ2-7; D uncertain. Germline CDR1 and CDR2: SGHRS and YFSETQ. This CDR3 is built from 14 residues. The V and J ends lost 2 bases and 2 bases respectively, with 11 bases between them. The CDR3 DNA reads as TGCGCCAGCAGCTTTAACAGTAACACCTACGAGCAGTACTTC. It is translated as CASSFNSNTYEQYF.

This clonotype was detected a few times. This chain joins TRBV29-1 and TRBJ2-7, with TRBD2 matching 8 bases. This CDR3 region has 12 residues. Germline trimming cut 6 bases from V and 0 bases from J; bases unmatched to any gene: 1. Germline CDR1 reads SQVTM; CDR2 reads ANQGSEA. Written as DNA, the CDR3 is TGCAGCGTGAGCGGGAGCTCCTACGAGCAGTACTTC. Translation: CSVSGSSYEQYF.

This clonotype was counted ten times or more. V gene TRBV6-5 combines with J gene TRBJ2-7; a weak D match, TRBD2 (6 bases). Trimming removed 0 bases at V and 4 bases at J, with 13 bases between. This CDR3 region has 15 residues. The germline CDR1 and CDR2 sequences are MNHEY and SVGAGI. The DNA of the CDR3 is TGTGCCAGCAGTTACTCGCCGCGGGGCACTTACGAGCAGTACTTC. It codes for CASSYSPRGTYEQYF.

The CDR3 loop reads CASQGDTEAFF. The CDR3 DNA sequence: TGTGCCAGTCAGGGGGACACTGAAGCTTTCTTT. This rearrangement joins TRBV7-9 to TRBJ1-1; TRBD1 agrees at 7 bases. This CDR3 region has 11 residues. V trimming: 9 bases; J trimming: 3 bases; junction bases outside the gene matches: 1. CDR1 and CDR2 from the germline V gene are SEHNR and FQNEAQ (reference sequence).

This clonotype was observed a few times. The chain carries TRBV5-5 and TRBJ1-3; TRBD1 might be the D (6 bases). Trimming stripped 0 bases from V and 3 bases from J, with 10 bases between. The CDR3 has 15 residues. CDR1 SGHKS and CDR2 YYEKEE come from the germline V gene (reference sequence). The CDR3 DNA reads TGTGCCAGCAGCTTGGTAACAGGGAGTGGAAACACCATATATTTT. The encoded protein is CASSLVTGSGNTIYF.

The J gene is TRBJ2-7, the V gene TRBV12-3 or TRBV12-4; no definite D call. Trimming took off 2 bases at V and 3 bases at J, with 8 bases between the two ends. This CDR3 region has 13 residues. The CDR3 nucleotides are TGTGCCAGCAGTTTATCTCCCCGCTACGAGCAGTACTTC. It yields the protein CASSLSPRYEQYF.

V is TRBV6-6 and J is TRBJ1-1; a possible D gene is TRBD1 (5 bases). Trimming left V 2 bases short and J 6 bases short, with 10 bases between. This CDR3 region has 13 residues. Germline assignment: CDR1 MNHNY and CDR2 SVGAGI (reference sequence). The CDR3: CASSYGGEAEAFF. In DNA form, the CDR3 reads TGTGCCAGCAGTTACGGGGGGGAGGCTGAAGCTTTCTTT.

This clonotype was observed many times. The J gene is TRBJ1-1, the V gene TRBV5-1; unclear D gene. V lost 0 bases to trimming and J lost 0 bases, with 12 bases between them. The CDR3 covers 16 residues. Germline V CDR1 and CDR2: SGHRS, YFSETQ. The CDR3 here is CASSLGWTAMNTEAFF. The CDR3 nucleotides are TGCGCCAGCAGCTTGGGTTGGACGGCCATGAACACTGAAGCTTTCTTT.

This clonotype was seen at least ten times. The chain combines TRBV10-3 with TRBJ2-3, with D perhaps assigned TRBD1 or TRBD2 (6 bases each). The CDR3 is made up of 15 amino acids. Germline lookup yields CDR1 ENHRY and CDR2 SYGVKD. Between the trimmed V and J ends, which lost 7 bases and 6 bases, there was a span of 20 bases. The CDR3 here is CAITGTGGPEDTQYF. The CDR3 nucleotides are TGTGCCATCACCGGGACCGGGGGCCCCGAGGATACGCAGTATTTT.

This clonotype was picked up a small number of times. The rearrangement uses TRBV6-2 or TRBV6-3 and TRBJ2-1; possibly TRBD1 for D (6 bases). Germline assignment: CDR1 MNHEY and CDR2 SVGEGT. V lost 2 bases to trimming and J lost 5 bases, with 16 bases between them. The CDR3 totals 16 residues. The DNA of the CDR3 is TGTGCCAGCAGTTACCTAGGGGGAGCCCCGAACAATGAGCAGTTCTTC. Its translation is CASSYLGGAPNNEQFF.

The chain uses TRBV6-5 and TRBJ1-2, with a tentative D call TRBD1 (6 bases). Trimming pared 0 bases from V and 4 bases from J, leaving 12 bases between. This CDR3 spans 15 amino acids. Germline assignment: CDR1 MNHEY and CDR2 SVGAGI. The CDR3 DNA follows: TGTGCCAGCAGTTACTCGATAACAGGGAGCTATGGCTACACCTTC. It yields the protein CASSYSITGSYGYTF.

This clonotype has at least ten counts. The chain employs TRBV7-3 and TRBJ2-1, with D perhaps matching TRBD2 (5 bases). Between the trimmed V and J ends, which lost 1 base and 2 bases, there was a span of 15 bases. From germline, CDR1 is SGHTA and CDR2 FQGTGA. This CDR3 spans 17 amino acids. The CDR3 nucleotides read TGTGCCAGCAGCTTAAGAGTGGGAGCAGGCCCCTACAATGAGCAGTTCTTC. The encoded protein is CASSLRVGAGPYNEQFF.

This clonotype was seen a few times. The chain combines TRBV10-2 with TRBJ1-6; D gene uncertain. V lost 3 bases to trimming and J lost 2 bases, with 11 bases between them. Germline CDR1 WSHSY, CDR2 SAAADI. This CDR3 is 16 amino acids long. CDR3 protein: CASSDWGVTYNSPLHF. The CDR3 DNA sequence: TGCGCCAGCAGTGACTGGGGAGTCACCTATAATTCACCCCTCCACTTT.

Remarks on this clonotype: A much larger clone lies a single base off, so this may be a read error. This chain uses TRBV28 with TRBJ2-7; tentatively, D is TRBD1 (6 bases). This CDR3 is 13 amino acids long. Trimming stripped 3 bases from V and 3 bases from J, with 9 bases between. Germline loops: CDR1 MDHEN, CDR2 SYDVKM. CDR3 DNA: TGTGCCAGCAGTTTCTCGGACAGCTACGAGCAGTACTTC. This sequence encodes CASSFSDSYEQYF. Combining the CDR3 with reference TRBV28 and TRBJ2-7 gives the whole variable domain DVKVTQSSRYLVKRTGEKVFLECVQDMDHENMFWYRQDPGLGLRLIYFSYDVKMKEKGDIPEGYSVSREKKERFSLILESASTNQTSMYLCASSFSDSYEQYFGPGTRLTVT.

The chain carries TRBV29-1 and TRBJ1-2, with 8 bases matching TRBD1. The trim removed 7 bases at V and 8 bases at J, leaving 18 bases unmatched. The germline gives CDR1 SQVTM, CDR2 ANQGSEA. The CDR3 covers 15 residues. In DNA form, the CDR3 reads TGCAGCGCCGAGGGTCTCACAGGGGGAATACGGGGCTACACCTTC. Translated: CSAEGLTGGIRGYTF.

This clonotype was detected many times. The CDR3 protein is CASSPGQSEKLFF. The DNA of the CDR3 is TGTGCCAGCAGCCCAGGACAGAGTGAAAAACTGTTTTTT. This sequence joins TRBV3-1 and TRBJ1-4, with D possibly being TRBD1 (6 bases). V was clipped by 4 bases and J by 7 bases, with 10 bases between them. The CDR3 covers 13 residues. Germline V gene lookup returns CDR1 LGHDT and CDR2 YNNKEL (reference sequence).

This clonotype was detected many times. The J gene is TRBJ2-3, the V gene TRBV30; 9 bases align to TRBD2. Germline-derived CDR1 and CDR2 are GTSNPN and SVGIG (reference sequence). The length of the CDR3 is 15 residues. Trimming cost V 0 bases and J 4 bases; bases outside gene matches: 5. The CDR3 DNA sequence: TGTGCCTGGAGTGTACTTAGCGGGAGTGCAGATACGCAGTATTTT. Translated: CAWSVLSGSADTQYF.

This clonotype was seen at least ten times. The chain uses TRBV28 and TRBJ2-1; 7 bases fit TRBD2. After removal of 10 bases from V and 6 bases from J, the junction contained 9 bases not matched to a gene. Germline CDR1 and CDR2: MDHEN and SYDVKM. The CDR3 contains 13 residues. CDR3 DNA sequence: TGTGCCACCGGGGGGACGTTTTCCAATGAGCAGTTCTTC. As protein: CATGGTFSNEQFF.

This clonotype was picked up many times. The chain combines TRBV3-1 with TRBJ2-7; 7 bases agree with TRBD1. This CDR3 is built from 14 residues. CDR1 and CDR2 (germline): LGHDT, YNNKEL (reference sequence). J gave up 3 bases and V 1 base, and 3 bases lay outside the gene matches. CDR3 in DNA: TGTGCCAGCAGCCAAGGACAGGGCCTCTACGAGCAGTACTTC. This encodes CASSQGQGLYEQYF.

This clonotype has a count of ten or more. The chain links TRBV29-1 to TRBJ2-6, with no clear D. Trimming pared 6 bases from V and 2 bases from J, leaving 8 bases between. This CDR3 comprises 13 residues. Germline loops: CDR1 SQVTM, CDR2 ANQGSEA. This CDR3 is CSVGITGANVLTF. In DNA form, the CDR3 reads TGCAGCGTGGGAATAACTGGGGCCAACGTCCTGACTTTC. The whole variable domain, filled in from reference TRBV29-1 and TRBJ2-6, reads SAVISQKPSRDICQRGTSLTIQCQVDSQVTMMFWYRQQPGQSLTLIATANQGSEATYESGFVIDKFPISRPNLTFSTLTVSNMSPEDSSIYLCSVGITGANVLTFGAGSRLTVL.

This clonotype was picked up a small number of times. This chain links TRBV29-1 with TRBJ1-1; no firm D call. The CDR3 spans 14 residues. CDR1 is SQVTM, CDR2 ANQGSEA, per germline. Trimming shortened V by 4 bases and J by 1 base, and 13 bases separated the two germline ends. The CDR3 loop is CSVAVIFPNTEAFF. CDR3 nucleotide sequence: TGCAGCGTTGCGGTGATCTTCCCGAACACTGAAGCTTTCTTT. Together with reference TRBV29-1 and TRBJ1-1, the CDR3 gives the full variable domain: SAVISQKPSRDICQRGTSLTIQCQVDSQVTMMFWYRQQPGQSLTLIATANQGSEATYESGFVIDKFPISRPNLTFSTLTVSNMSPEDSSIYLCSVAVIFPNTEAFFGQGTRLTVV.

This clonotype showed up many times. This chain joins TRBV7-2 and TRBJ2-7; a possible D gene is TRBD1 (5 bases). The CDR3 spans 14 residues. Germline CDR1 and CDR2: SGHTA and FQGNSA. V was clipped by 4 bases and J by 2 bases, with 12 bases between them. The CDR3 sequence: CASSSKIRAYEQYF. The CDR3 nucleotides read TGTGCCAGCAGCTCTAAGATCAGGGCCTACGAGCAGTACTTC.

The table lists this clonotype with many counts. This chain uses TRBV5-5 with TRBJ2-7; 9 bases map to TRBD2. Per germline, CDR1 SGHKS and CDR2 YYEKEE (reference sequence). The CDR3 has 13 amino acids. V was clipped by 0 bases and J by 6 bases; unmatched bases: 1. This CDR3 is CASSLGTSVEQYF. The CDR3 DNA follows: TGTGCCAGCAGCTTGGGGACTAGCGTCGAGCAGTACTTC.

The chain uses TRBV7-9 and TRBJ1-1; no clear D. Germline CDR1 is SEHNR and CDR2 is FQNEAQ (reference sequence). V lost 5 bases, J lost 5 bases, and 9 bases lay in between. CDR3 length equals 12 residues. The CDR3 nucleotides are TGTGCCAGCAGCCCAACTCCTACTGAAGCTTTCTTT. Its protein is CASSPTPTEAFF.

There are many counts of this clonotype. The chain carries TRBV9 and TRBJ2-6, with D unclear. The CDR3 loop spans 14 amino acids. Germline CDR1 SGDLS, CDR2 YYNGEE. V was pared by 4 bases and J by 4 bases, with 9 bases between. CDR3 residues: CASSPPRGANVLTF. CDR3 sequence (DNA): TGTGCCAGCAGCCCTCCCCGGGGGGCCAACGTCCTGACTTTC.

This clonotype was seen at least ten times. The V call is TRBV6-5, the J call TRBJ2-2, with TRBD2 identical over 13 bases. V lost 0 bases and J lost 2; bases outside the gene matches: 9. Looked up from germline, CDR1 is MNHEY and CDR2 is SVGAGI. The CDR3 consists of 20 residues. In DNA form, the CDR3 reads TGTGCCAGCAGTTACTCCCTGACTAGCGGGGGGTCAAGAAACACCGGGGAGCTGTTTTTT. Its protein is CASSYSLTSGGSRNTGELFF.

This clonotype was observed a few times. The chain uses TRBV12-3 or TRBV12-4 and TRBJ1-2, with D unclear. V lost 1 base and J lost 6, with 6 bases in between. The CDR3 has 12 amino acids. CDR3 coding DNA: TGTGCCAGCAGTTTAGAGTCCCATGGCTACACCTTC. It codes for CASSLESHGYTF.

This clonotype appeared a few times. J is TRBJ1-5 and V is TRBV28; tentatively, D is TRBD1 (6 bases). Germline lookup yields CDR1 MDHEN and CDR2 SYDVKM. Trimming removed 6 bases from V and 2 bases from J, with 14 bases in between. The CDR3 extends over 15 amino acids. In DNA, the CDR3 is TGTGCCAGCAGCCCCCCAGGGGAGGGCAATCAGCCCCAGCATTTT. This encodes CASSPPGEGNQPQHF. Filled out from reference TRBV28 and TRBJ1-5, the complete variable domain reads DVKVTQSSRYLVKRTGEKVFLECVQDMDHENMFWYRQDPGLGLRLIYFSYDVKMKEKGDIPEGYSVSREKKERFSLILESASTNQTSMYLCASSPPGEGNQPQHFGDGTRLSIL.

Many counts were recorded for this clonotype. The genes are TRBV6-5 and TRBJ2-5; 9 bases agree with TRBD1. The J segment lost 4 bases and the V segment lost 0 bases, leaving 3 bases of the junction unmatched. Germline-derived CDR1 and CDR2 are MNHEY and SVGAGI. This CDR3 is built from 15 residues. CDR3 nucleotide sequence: TGTGCCAGCAGTTACTCGACGACAGGGGGAGAGACCCAGTACTTC. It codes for CASSYSTTGGETQYF.

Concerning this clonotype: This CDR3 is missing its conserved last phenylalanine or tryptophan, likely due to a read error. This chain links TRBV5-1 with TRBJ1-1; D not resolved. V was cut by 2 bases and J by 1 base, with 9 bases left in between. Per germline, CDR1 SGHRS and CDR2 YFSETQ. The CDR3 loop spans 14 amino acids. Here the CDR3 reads CASSLDVANTEAFY. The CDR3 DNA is TGCGCCAGCAGCTTAGATGTTGCGAACACTGAAGCTTTCTAT.